This T cell receptor (beta chain) was recovered during a study of blood T cell repertoires in COVID-19. Across the whole study: The study drew acute and convalescent COVID-19 samples from the United States, Italy and Spain. From T cells, B-cell-depleted T cells, or PBMCs came the material, which was cDNA or gDNA.

The germline V gene has CDR1 SGHTS and CDR2 YDEGEE. The V gene end was trimmed by 0 bases and the J gene end by 4 bases; junction bases not matched to a gene: 7. The CDR3 consists of 16 residues. Original processing notes: Estimation of nucleated cell counts relied on the amplification of reference gene primers. The repertoire was sequenced with immunoSEQ multiplex PCR; TCRdb's copy has only in-frame clones and lacks some. V and J calls and clone size are as listed in that table; D and trimming were resolved from the DNA. The sample lists more than 25,000 clones; 85% to 90% were seen once. The V gene is TRBV5-8, the J gene TRBJ1-2; 9 bases match TRBD1. Sequenced material: peripheral blood. This receptor was taken from a man aged 55 to 69 with acute or convalescent COVID-19. The CDR3 sequence: CASSLGNRGPSYGYTF. The CDR3 region has the DNA TGTGCCAGCAGCTTGGGGAACAGGGGGCCGAGCTATGGCTACACCTTC.